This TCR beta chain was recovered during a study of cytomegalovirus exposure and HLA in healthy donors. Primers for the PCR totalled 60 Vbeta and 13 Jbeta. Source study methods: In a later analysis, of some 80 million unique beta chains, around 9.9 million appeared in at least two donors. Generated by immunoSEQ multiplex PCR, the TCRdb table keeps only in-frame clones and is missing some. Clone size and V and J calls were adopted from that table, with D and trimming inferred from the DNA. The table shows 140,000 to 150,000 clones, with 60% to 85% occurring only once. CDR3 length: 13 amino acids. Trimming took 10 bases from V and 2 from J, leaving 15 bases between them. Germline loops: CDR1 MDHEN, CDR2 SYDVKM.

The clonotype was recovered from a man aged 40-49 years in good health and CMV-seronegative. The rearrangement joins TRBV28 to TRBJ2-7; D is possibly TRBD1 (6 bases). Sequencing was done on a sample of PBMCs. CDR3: CATHRALTYEQYF. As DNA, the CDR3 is TGTGCCACCCACAGGGCTCTGACCTACGAGCAGTACTTC.